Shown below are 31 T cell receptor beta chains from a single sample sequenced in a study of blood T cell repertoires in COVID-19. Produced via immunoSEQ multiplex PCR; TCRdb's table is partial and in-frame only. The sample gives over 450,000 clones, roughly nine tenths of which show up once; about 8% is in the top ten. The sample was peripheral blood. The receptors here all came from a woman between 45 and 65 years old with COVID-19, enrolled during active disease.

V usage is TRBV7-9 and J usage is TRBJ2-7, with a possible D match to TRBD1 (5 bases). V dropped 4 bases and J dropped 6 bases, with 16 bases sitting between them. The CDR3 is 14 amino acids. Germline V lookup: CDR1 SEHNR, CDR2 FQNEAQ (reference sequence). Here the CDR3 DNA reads TGTGCCAGCAGCTACGTTCAGGGTAGAGGCGAGCAGTACTTC. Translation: CASSYVQGRGEQYF.

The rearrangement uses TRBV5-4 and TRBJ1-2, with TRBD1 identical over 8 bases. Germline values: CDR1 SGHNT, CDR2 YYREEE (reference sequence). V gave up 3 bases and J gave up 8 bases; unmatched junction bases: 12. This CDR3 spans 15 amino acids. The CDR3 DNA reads TGTGCCAGCAGCTCCCAGGACAGGGAAGGAGGCGGCTACACCTTC. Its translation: CASSSQDREGGGYTF. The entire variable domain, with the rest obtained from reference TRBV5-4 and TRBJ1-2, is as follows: ETGVTQSPTHLIKTRGQQVTLRCSSQSGHNTVSWYQQALGQGPQFIFQYYREEENGRGNFPPRFSGLQFPNYSSELNVNALELDDSALYLCASSSQDREGGGYTFGSGTRLTVV.

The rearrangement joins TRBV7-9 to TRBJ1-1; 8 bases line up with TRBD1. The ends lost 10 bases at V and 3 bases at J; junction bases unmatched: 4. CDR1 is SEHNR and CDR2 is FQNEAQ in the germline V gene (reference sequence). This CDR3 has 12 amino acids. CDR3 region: CATQGEYTEAFF. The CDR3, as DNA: TGTGCCACACAGGGGGAATACACTGAAGCTTTCTTT.

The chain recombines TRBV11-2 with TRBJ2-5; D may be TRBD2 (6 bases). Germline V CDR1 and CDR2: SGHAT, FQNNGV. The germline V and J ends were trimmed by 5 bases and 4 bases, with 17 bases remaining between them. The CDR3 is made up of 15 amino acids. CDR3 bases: TGTGCCAGCAGCCCCGGGACCCGGCGGGGAGAGACCCAGTACTTC. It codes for CASSPGTRRGETQYF. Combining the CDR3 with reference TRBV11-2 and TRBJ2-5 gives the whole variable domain EAGVAQSPRYKIIEKRQSVAFWCNPISGHATLYWYQQILGQGPKLLIQFQNNGVVDDSQLPKDRFSAERLKGVDSTLKIQPAKLEDSAVYLCASSPGTRRGETQYFGPGTRLLVL.

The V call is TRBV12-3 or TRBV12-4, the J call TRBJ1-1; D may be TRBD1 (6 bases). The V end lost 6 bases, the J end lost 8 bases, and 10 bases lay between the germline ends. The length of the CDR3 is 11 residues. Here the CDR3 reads CASRRTVEAFF. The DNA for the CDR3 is TGTGCCAGCAGACGGACAGTCGAAGCTTTCTTT.

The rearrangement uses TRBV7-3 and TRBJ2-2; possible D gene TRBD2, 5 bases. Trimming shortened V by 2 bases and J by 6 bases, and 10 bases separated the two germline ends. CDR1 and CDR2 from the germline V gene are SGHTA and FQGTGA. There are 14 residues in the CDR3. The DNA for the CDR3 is TGTGCCAGCAGCTTAGCATTCGGGGCCGGGGAGCTGTTTTTT. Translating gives CASSLAFGAGELFF.

The CDR3 DNA reads as TGTGCCAGCACCATCTCGCCTGCCGGGAGGCAGCCCCAGCATTTT. This sequence encodes CASTISPAGRQPQHF. This chain joins TRBV6-6 and TRBJ1-5; D call uncertain. Trimming left V 7 bases short and J 7 bases short, with 20 bases between. Germline assignment: CDR1 MNHNY and CDR2 SVGAGI (reference sequence). This CDR3 is 15 amino acids long.

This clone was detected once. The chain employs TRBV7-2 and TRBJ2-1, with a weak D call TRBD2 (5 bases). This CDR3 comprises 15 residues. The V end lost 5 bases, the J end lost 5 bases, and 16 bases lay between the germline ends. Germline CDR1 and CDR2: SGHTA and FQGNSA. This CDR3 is CASSDDGKSNNEQFF. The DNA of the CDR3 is TGTGCCAGCAGCGATGACGGGAAGTCGAACAATGAGCAGTTCTTC.

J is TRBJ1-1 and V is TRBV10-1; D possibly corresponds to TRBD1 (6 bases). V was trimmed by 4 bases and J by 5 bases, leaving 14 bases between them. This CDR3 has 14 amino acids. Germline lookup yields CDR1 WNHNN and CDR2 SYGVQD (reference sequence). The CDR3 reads CASSVKGVPTEAFF. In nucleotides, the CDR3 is TGCGCCAGCAGTGTTAAGGGGGTCCCGACTGAAGCTTTCTTT.

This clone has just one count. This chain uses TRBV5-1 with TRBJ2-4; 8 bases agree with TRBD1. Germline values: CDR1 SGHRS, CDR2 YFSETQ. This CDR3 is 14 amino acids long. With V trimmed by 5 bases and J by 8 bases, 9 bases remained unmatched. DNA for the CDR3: TGCGCCAGCAGTATGGACAGGGTCAAGGACATTCAGTACTTC. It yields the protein CASSMDRVKDIQYF.

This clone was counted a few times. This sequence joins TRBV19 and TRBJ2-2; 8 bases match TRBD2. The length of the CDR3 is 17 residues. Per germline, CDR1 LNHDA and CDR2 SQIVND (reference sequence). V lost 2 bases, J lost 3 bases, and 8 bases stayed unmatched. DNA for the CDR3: TGTGCCAGTAGTATAAATTCGGGGGGGCTATACACCGGGGAGCTGTTTTTT. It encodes CASSINSGGLYTGELFF.

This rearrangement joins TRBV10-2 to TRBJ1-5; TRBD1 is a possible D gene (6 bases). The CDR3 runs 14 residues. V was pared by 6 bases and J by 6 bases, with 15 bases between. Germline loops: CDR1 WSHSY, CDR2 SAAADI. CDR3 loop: CASRENRASQPQHF. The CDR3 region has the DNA TGCGCCAGCAGGGAAAACAGGGCCTCTCAGCCCCAGCATTTT.

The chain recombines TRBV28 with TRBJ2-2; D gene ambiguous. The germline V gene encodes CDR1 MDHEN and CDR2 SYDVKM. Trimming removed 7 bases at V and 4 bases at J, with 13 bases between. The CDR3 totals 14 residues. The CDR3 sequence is CASIRSESTGELFF. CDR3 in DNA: TGTGCCAGCATCAGGTCAGAGAGCACCGGGGAGCTGTTTTTT.

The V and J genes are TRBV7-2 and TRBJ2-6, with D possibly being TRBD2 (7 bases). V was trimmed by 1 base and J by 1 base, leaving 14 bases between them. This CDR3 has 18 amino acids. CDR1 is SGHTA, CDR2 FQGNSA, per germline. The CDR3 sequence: CASSLVRGAVSGANVLTF. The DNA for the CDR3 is TGTGCCAGCAGCTTAGTTCGGGGGGCCGTGTCTGGGGCCAACGTCCTGACTTTC.

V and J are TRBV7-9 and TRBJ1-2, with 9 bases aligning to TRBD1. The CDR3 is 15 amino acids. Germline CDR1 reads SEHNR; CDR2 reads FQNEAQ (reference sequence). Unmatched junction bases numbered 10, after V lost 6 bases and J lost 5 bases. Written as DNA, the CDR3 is TGTGCCAGCAGAAGAGGACAGGGGAGTGAATATGGCTACACCTTC. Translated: CASRRGQGSEYGYTF.

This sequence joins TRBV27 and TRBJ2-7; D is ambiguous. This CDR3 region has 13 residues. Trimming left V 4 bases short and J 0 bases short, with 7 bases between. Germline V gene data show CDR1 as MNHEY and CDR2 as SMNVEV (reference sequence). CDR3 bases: TGTGCCAGCAGTTCAGGCCTCTCCTACGAGCAGTACTTC. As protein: CASSSGLSYEQYF.

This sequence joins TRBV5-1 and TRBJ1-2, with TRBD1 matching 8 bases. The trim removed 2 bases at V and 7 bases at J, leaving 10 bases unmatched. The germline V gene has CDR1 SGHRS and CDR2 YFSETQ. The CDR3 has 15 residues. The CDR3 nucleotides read TGCGCCAGCAGCTTAGAGACAGGGGCCAGAGGTGGCTACACCTTC. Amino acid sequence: CASSLETGARGGYTF.

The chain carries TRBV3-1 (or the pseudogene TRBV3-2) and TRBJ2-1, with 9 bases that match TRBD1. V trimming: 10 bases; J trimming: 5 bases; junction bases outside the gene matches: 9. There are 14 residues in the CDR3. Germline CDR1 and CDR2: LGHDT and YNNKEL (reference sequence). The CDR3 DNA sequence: TGTGCCACCGCAACTGGGACAGGGAACAATGAGCAGTTCTTC. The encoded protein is CATATGTGNNEQFF.

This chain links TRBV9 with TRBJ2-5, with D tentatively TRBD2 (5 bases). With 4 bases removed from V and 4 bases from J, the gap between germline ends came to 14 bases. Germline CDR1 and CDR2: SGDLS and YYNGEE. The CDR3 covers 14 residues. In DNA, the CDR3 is TGTGCCAGCAGCACCGGACTCGCCGGAGAGACCCAGTACTTC. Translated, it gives CASSTGLAGETQYF.

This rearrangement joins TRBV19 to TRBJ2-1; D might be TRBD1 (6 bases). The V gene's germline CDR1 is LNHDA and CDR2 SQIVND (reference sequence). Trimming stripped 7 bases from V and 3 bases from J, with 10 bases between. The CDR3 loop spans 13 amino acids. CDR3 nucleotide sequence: TGTGCCAGTAAGACAGGAATCTACAATGAGCAGTTCTTC. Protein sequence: CASKTGIYNEQFF. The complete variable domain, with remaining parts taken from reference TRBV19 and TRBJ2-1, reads DGGITQSPKYLFRKEGQNVTLSCEQNLNHDAMYWYRQDPGQGLRLIYYSQIVNDFQKGDIAEGYSVSREKKESFPLTVTSAQKNPTAFYLCASKTGIYNEQFFGPGTRLTVL.

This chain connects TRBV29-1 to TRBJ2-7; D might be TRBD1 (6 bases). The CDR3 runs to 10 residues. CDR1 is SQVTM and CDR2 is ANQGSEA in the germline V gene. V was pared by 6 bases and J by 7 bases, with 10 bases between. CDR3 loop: CSVFTGEQYF. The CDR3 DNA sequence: TGCAGCGTGTTTACAGGGGAGCAGTACTTC.

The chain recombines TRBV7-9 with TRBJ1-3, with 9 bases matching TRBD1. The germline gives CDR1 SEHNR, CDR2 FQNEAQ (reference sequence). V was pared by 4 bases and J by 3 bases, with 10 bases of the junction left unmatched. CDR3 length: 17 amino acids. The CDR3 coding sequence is TGTGCCAGCAGCTCATCCGACAGGGGGTTCTTTGGAAACACCATATATTTT. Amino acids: CASSSSDRGFFGNTIYF.

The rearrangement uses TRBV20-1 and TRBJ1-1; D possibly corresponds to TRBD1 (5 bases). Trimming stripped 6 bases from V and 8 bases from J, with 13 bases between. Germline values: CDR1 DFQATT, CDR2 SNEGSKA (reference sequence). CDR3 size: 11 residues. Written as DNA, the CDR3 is TGCAGTGCCCGTAGGAGGGGAGAAGCTTTCTTT. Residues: CSARRRGEAFF.

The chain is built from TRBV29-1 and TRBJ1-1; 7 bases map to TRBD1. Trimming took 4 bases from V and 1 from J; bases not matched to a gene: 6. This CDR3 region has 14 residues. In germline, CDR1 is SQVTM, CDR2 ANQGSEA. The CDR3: CSVGPGTENTEAFF. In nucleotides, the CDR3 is TGCAGCGTTGGCCCCGGGACAGAGAACACTGAAGCTTTCTTT.

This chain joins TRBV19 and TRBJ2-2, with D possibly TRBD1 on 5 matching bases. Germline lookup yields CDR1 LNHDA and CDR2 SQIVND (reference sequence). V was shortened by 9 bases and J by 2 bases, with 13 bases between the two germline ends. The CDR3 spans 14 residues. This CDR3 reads CASRYQGNTGELFF. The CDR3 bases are TGTGCCAGCCGGTACCAGGGTAACACCGGGGAGCTGTTTTTT.

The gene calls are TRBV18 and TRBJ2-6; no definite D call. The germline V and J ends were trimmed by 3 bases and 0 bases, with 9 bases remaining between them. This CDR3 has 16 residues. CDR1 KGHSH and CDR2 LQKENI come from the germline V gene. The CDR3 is CASSPLLISGANVLTF. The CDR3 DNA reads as TGTGCCAGCTCACCCTTACTGATCTCTGGGGCCAACGTCCTGACTTTC. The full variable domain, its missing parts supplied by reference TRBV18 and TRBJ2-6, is NAGVMQNPRHLVRRRGQEARLRCSPMKGHSHVYWYRQLPEEGLKFMVYLQKENIIDESGMPKERFSAEFPKEGPSILRIQQVVRGDSAAYFCASSPLLISGANVLTFGAGSRLTVL.

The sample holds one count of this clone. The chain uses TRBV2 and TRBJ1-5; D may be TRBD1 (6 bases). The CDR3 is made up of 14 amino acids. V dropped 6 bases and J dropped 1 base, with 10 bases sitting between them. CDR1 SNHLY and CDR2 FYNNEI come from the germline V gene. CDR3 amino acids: CASRNDRSNQPQHF. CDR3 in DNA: TGTGCCAGCAGGAACGACAGGAGCAATCAGCCCCAGCATTTT.

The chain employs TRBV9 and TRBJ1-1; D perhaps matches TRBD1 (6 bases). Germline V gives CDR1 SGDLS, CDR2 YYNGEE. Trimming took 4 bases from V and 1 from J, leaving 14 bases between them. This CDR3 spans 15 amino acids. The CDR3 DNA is TGTGCCAGCAGCTCTCAGGGGACGGCGAACACTGAAGCTTTCTTT. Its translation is CASSSQGTANTEAFF.

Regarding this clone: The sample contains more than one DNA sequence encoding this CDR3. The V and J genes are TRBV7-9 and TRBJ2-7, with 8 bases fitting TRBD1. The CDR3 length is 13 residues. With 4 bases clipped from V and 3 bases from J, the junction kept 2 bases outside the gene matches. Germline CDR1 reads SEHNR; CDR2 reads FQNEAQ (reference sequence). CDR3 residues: CASSSGGSYEQYF. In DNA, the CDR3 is TGTGCCAGCAGCTCAGGGGGCAGCTACGAGCAGTACTTC.

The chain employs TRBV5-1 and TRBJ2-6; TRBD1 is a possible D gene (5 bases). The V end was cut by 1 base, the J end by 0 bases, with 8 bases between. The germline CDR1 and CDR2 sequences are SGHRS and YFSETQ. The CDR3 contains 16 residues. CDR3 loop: CASSLLGVSGANVLTF. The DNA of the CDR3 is TGCGCCAGCAGCTTGCTAGGGGTCTCTGGGGCCAACGTCCTGACTTTC.

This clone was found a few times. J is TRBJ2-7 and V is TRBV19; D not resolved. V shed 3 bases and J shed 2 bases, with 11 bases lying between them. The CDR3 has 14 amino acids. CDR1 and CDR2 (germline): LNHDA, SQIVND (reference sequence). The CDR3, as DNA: TGTGCCAGTAGTATCCAGGTAGGCCCCTACGAGCAGTACTTC. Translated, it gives CASSIQVGPYEQYF. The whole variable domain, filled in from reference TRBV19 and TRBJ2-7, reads DGGITQSPKYLFRKEGQNVTLSCEQNLNHDAMYWYRQDPGQGLRLIYYSQIVNDFQKGDIAEGYSVSREKKESFPLTVTSAQKNPTAFYLCASSIQVGPYEQYFGPGTRLTVT.